This T cell receptor beta chain comes out of a study of CD4+ T cells in melanoma. The method was immunoSEQ multiplex PCR; TCRdb's version includes in-frame clones alone and lacks a portion of them. Of some 110,000 clones in the sample, 92% were seen once. V was pared by 4 bases and J by 3 bases, with 10 bases of the junction left unmatched. CDR1 is SGHTA and CDR2 is FQGNSA in the germline V gene. The CDR3 extends over 16 amino acids. The receptor's source is a human donor with melanoma. This chain joins TRBV7-2 and TRBJ2-3; 7 bases agree with TRBD2. Material: peripheral blood. CDR3 bases: TGTGCCAGCAGCTCCCTGGGGGGGAGAGGTACAGATACGCAGTATTTT. Its protein is CASSSLGGRGTDTQYF. Full variable domain (remainder filled in from reference TRBV7-2 and TRBJ2-3): GAGVSQSPSNKVTEKGKDVELRCDPISGHTALYWYRQSLGQGLEFLIYFQGNSAPDKSGLPSDRFSAERTGGSVSTLTIQRTQQEDSAVYLCASSSLGGRGTDTQYFGPGTRLTVL.